These T cell receptor beta chains were read from a single sample in a study of cytomegalovirus exposure and HLA in healthy donors. Generated by immunoSEQ multiplex PCR, the TCRdb table keeps only in-frame clones and is missing some. The sample table includes tens of thousands of clones. The specimen sequenced was PBMCs. Receptors were obtained from a male donor in good health and CMV-seronegative. CDR3s include the opening cysteine and the closing phenylalanine or tryptophan. D genes are given only for firm matches. Where a row states a size, it is once, few, many or the class of an expanded clone; other rows omit it.

clone size: -
J gene: TRBJ2-2
D gene: -
V gene: TRBV5-1
CDR3 DNA: TGCGCCAGCAGCTTGGGTGGCACGAACACCGGGGAGCTGTTTTTT
CDR3 protein: CASSLGGTNTGELFF

clone size: -
J gene: TRBJ2-1
D gene: TRBD1
V gene: TRBV5-1
CDR3 DNA: TGCGCCAGCAGCCTTTCGACAGGGGTCAATGAGCAGTTCTTC
CDR3 protein: CASSLSTGVNEQFF

clone size: -
J gene: TRBJ2-3
D gene: TRBD1
V gene: TRBV4-3
CDR3 DNA: TGCGCCAGCAGCCTACAGGGACAGCTCACAGATACGCAGTATTTT
CDR3 protein: CASSLQGQLTDTQYF

clone size: -
J gene: TRBJ2-7
D gene: -
V gene: TRBV5-5
CDR3 DNA: TGTGCCAGCAGCGCAAGCGCCTACGAGCAGTACTTC
CDR3 protein: CASSASAYEQYF

clone size: -
J gene: TRBJ2-7
D gene: TRBD2
V gene: TRBV5-6
CDR3 DNA: TGTGCCAGCAGCCCTAGAGGGAGGGCCGACGAGCAGTACTTC
CDR3 protein: CASSPRGRADEQYF

clone size: -
J gene: TRBJ2-3
D gene: -
V gene: TRBV13
CDR3 DNA: TGTGCCAGCAGCGTCCTGCCTGGGCAGGGTCAATGGGAAGAAAAGCAACGTACGCAGTATTTT
CDR3 protein: CASSVLPGQGQWEEKQRTQYF

clone size: -
J gene: TRBJ2-7
D gene: TRBD1
V gene: TRBV29-1
CDR3 DNA: TGCAGCGCGGGACAGGTCCTCGGCGAGCAGTACTTC
CDR3 protein: CSAGQVLGEQYF

clone size: -
J gene: TRBJ2-7
D gene: -
V gene: TRBV27
CDR3 DNA: TGTGCCAGCAGCCCGACATCCATCGGCTACGAGCAGTACTTC
CDR3 protein: CASSPTSIGYEQYF

clone size: -
J gene: TRBJ1-1
D gene: -
V gene: TRBV30
CDR3 DNA: TGTGCCTGGAGTGTACAAGGGGACACTGAAGCTTTCTTT
CDR3 protein: CAWSVQGDTEAFF

clone size: -
J gene: TRBJ1-6
D gene: TRBD1
V gene: TRBV9
CDR3 DNA: TGTGCCAGCAGCTTGGGACAGAATAATTCACCCCTCCACTTT
CDR3 protein: CASSLGQNNSPLHF

clone size: -
J gene: TRBJ2-7
D gene: TRBD1
V gene: TRBV28
CDR3 DNA: TGTGCCAGCAGTATGCCCCCACGGGCGGGACAGGAACCTTACGAGCAGTACTTC
CDR3 protein: CASSMPPRAGQEPYEQYF

clone size: -
J gene: TRBJ2-7
D gene: -
V gene: TRBV9
CDR3 DNA: TGTGCCAGCAGCCAGGGGTCGGAGAGCGCCTACGAGCAGTACTTC
CDR3 protein: CASSQGSESAYEQYF

clone size: -
J gene: TRBJ2-2
D gene: TRBD1
V gene: TRBV5-4
CDR3 DNA: TGTGCCAGCAGCTCCCGGGGACAGGAAATTACCGGGGAGCTGTTTTTT
CDR3 protein: CASSSRGQEITGELFF

clone size: -
J gene: TRBJ2-2
D gene: -
V gene: TRBV6-1
CDR3 DNA: TGTGCCAGCTTACTTCGGCTAGGGGCCGGGGAGCTGTTTTTT
CDR3 protein: CASLLRLGAGELFF

clone size: -
J gene: TRBJ1-1
D gene: TRBD1
V gene: TRBV4-1
CDR3 DNA: TGCGCCAGCAGCCACCGGGAGACAGGGGTCTCTGAAGCTTTCTTT
CDR3 protein: CASSHRETGVSEAFF

clone size: -
J gene: TRBJ1-1
D gene: TRBD1
V gene: TRBV27
CDR3 DNA: TGTGCCAGTTGGACAGGCGCTGAAGCTTTCTTT
CDR3 protein: CASWTGAEAFF

clone size: -
J gene: TRBJ1-2
D gene: -
V gene: TRBV6-6
CDR3 DNA: TGTGCCAGCTGGGTACCCAGGGGACTATATGGCTACACCTTC
CDR3 protein: CASWVPRGLYGYTF

clone size: medium-sized
J gene: TRBJ1-4
D gene: -
V gene: TRBV10-3
CDR3 DNA: TGTGCCATCAGGGGCAGGATTAATGAAAAACTGTTTTTT
CDR3 protein: CAIRGRINEKLFF

clone size: -
J gene: TRBJ2-2
D gene: -
V gene: TRBV12-5
CDR3 DNA: TGTGCTAGTGGTTCTGAGACCGGGGAGCTGTTTTTT
CDR3 protein: CASGSETGELFF

clone size: -
J gene: TRBJ2-7
D gene: TRBD1
V gene: TRBV7-9
CDR3 DNA: TGTGCCAGCAGCACCCGTTCAAAATTGACAGGGAACTACGAGCAGTACTTC
CDR3 protein: CASSTRSKLTGNYEQYF

clone size: -
J gene: TRBJ2-3
D gene: TRBD1
V gene: TRBV7-9
CDR3 DNA: TGTGCCAGCAGCTTACGGACAGGCGGCACAGATACGCAGTATTTT
CDR3 protein: CASSLRTGGTDTQYF

clone size: -
J gene: TRBJ2-7
D gene: -
V gene: TRBV7-2
CDR3 DNA: TGTGCCAGCAGCTTAGTCTCAGGTACCTCCTACGAGCAGTACTTC
CDR3 protein: CASSLVSGTSYEQYF

clone size: -
J gene: TRBJ1-5
D gene: TRBD1
V gene: TRBV28
CDR3 DNA: TGTGCCAGCAGAATTGGGACAGATGATCAGCCCCAGCATTTT
CDR3 protein: CASRIGTDDQPQHF

clone size: -
J gene: TRBJ2-7
D gene: TRBD1
V gene: TRBV29-1
CDR3 DNA: TGCAGCGTTAGGGACAGGGTCTTCTCGAGCTCCTACGAGCAGTACTTC
CDR3 protein: CSVRDRVFSSSYEQYF

clone size: -
J gene: TRBJ1-5
D gene: TRBD1
V gene: TRBV19
CDR3 DNA: TGTGCCAGTAGTCTTCAGACAGGGGTGAGTCAGCCCCAGCATTTT
CDR3 protein: CASSLQTGVSQPQHF

clone size: -
J gene: TRBJ2-3
D gene: TRBD2
V gene: TRBV19
CDR3 DNA: TGTGCCAGTAGTATAGATCGAAGCGGGGGCACAGATACGCAGTATTTT
CDR3 protein: CASSIDRSGGTDTQYF

clone size: -
J gene: TRBJ1-5
D gene: -
V gene: TRBV28
CDR3 DNA: TGTGCCAGACCCAGGGAGGGCCAGCCCCAGCATTTT
CDR3 protein: CARPREGQPQHF

clone size: -
J gene: TRBJ2-3
D gene: TRBD2
V gene: TRBV2
CDR3 DNA: TGTGCCAGCAGTGAGGGACTAGCGGGACCCCGCACAGATACGCAGTATTTT
CDR3 protein: CASSEGLAGPRTDTQYF

clone size: -
J gene: TRBJ2-7
D gene: -
V gene: TRBV7-3
CDR3 DNA: TGTGCCAGCAGCTTATACCGGGCCCGACTCGGGGACGAGCAGTACTTC
CDR3 protein: CASSLYRARLGDEQYF

clone size: -
J gene: TRBJ2-7
D gene: TRBD1
V gene: TRBV2
CDR3 DNA: TGTGCCAGCAGTGAATGGGGACAGGTCTACGAGCAGTACTTC
CDR3 protein: CASSEWGQVYEQYF

clone size: -
J gene: TRBJ2-3
D gene: -
V gene: TRBV10-3
CDR3 DNA: TGTGCCATCAGTGCGGCAGGGCCCACAGATAAGCAGTATTTT
CDR3 protein: CAISAAGPTDKQYF

clone size: -
J gene: TRBJ2-6
D gene: -
V gene: TRBV4-2
CDR3 DNA: TGTGCCAGCAGTGGGGGCACTGGGGCCAACGTCCTGACTTTC
CDR3 protein: CASSGGTGANVLTF

clone size: -
J gene: TRBJ1-2
D gene: -
V gene: TRBV5-1
CDR3 DNA: TGCGCCAGCACCTCGGACAGCCATCCTAGGTATGGCTACACCTTC
CDR3 protein: CASTSDSHPRYGYTF

clone size: -
J gene: TRBJ1-2
D gene: -
V gene: TRBV20-1
CDR3 DNA: TGCAGTGCTAGACAGGCCGATGGCTACACCTTC
CDR3 protein: CSARQADGYTF

clone size: -
J gene: TRBJ2-1
D gene: TRBD2
V gene: TRBV7-2
CDR3 DNA: TGTGCCAGCGGGGGGGGTGTCTACAATGAGCAGTTCTTC
CDR3 protein: CASGGGVYNEQFF

clone size: -
J gene: TRBJ2-1
D gene: -
V gene: TRBV28
CDR3 DNA: TGTGCCAGCAGCCCTGGGGGGAATATTGGCAATGAGCAGTTCTTC
CDR3 protein: CASSPGGNIGNEQFF

clone size: -
J gene: TRBJ1-3
D gene: TRBD1
V gene: TRBV30
CDR3 DNA: TGTGCCTGGTCTTTCCTCCAGGGGGCTGGAAACACCATATATTTT
CDR3 protein: CAWSFLQGAGNTIYF

clone size: -
J gene: TRBJ2-6
D gene: -
V gene: TRBV19
CDR3 DNA: TGTGCCAGTAGTCGGGGGTCTGGGGCCAACGTCCTGACTTTC
CDR3 protein: CASSRGSGANVLTF

clone size: -
J gene: TRBJ2-7
D gene: TRBD1
V gene: TRBV19
CDR3 DNA: TGTGCCAGTAGCGCTACAGGGGGCATGACCTACGAGCAGTACTTC
CDR3 protein: CASSATGGMTYEQYF

clone size: -
J gene: TRBJ2-7
D gene: TRBD1
V gene: TRBV6-6
CDR3 DNA: TGTGCCAGCAGCCGAGGACAGGACTACGAGCAGTACTTC
CDR3 protein: CASSRGQDYEQYF

clone size: -
J gene: TRBJ1-1
D gene: -
V gene: TRBV7-9
CDR3 DNA: TGTGCCAGCAGCTCCCTTCGGGGGAACACTGAAGCTTTCTTT
CDR3 protein: CASSSLRGNTEAFF

clone size: -
J gene: TRBJ2-2
D gene: TRBD1
V gene: TRBV5-1
CDR3 DNA: TGCGCCAGCAGCTCGGGGGACAGGGAGACCGGGGAGCTGTTTTTT
CDR3 protein: CASSSGDRETGELFF

clone size: -
J gene: TRBJ1-2
D gene: TRBD1
V gene: TRBV19
CDR3 DNA: TGTGCCAGTAGTATCCAGGACAGGGCTGCCTATGGCTACACCTTC
CDR3 protein: CASSIQDRAAYGYTF

clone size: -
J gene: TRBJ2-2
D gene: -
V gene: TRBV7-2
CDR3 DNA: TGTGCCAGCAGCCCCCTCGGCGCGGGACCAGCGGGGGAGCTGTTTTTT
CDR3 protein: CASSPLGAGPAGELFF

clone size: -
J gene: TRBJ2-1
D gene: TRBD2
V gene: TRBV9
CDR3 DNA: TGTGCCAGCAGCGCGAGCGGGAGGGCTGATGAGCAGTTCTTC
CDR3 protein: CASSASGRADEQFF

clone size: -
J gene: TRBJ1-4
D gene: TRBD1
V gene: TRBV5-4
CDR3 DNA: TGTGCCAGCAGCTTGAGTGGCAGGGGGCCAGGTGAAAAACTGTTTTTT
CDR3 protein: CASSLSGRGPGEKLFF

clone size: -
J gene: TRBJ1-6
D gene: -
V gene: TRBV9
CDR3 DNA: TGTGCCAGCAGCGTAGCTCGAGCCTCCAATTCACCCCTCCACTTT
CDR3 protein: CASSVARASNSPLHF

clone size: -
J gene: TRBJ2-7
D gene: TRBD1
V gene: TRBV18
CDR3 DNA: TGTGCCAGCTCACTTCGGACAGGGAACTTCGAGCAGTACTTC
CDR3 protein: CASSLRTGNFEQYF

clone size: -
J gene: TRBJ2-3
D gene: -
V gene: TRBV4-3
CDR3 DNA: TGCGCCAGCAGCCTTCGGACAGGACTACTCACAGATACGCAGTATTTT
CDR3 protein: CASSLRTGLLTDTQYF